What follows are 28 T cell receptor beta chains derived from one specimen sequenced in a study of T cell responses to AZD1222 COVID-19 vaccine. Some clones are missing from TCRdb's copy, which holds only in-frame ones; the method was immunoSEQ multiplex PCR. Altogether about 160,000 clones are present, about nine tenths being singletons, with the ten largest covering more than 5.5%. The sequences come from peripheral blood, collected on day 0 of AZD1222 vaccination. The receptor set was obtained from an adult in good health.

The gene calls are TRBV30 and TRBJ1-2; 7 nucleotides match TRBD1. This CDR3 is 17 amino acids long. Germline V gives CDR1 GTSNPN, CDR2 SVGIG (reference sequence). J was trimmed by 5 bases and V by 3 bases; bases with no gene match: 18. The CDR3 DNA is TGTGCCTGGAGCGATGGGACAGCATATGGCCCCTATTATGGCTACACCTTC. It codes for CAWSDGTAYGPYYGYTF.

This clone has just a few counts. The sample has other DNA sequences that encode this CDR3 too. V and J are TRBV9 and TRBJ1-6; no clear D. V dropped 2 bases and J dropped 6 bases, with 9 bases sitting between them. The CDR3 is made up of 14 amino acids. Germline CDR1 SGDLS, CDR2 YYNGEE. CDR3 amino acids: CASSVRPVNSPLHF. In DNA, the CDR3 is TGTGCCAGCAGCGTGAGGCCAGTTAATTCACCCCTCCACTTT. Full variable domain (rest looked up from reference TRBV9 and TRBJ1-6): DSGVTQTPKHLITATGQRVTLRCSPRSGDLSVYWYQQSLDQGLQFLIQYYNGEERAKGNILERFSAQQFPDLHSELNLSSLELGDSALYFCASSVRPVNSPLHFGNGTRLTVT.

V usage is TRBV3-1 (or the pseudogene TRBV3-2) and J usage is TRBJ2-1, with D perhaps assigned TRBD1 or TRBD2 (7 bases each). V lost 4 bases to trimming and J lost 5 bases, with 15 bases between them. This CDR3 is 15 amino acids long. Germline CDR1 LGHDT, CDR2 YNNKEL (reference sequence). DNA for the CDR3: TGTGCCAGCAGCCTCCAGGGGGGGGGCGACAATGAGCAGTTCTTC. Translation: CASSLQGGGDNEQFF.

The V gene is TRBV5-1, the J gene TRBJ1-2, with D possibly matching TRBD1 (5 bases). Germline CDR1 and CDR2: SGHRS and YFSETQ. This CDR3 comprises 12 residues. V lost 0 bases and J 7 bases, leaving 7 bases between the germline ends. CDR3 DNA sequence: TGCGCCAGCAGCTTGGAGGGGAGTGGCTACACCTTC. Translation gives CASSLEGSGYTF.

The gene calls are TRBV11-2 and TRBJ1-5, with D possibly matching TRBD1 (6 bases). The CDR3 length is 15 residues. CDR1 and CDR2 (germline): SGHAT, FQNNGV. V was clipped by 0 bases and J by 5 bases, with 11 bases between them. The DNA for the CDR3 is TGTGCCAGCAGCTTAGAATGGGGGGCTCATCAGCCCCAGCATTTT. Its translation is CASSLEWGAHQPQHF.

The gene calls are TRBV30 and TRBJ1-3; D ambiguous. Germline CDR1 GTSNPN, CDR2 SVGIG (reference sequence). Trimming stripped 7 bases from V and 3 bases from J, with 16 bases between. The CDR3 sequence is 14 residues long. CDR3 in amino acids: CAFTDPAGGNTIYF. The CDR3 DNA sequence: TGTGCCTTCACGGACCCGGCGGGTGGAAACACCATATATTTT.

The rearrangement uses TRBV19 and TRBJ1-6; D gene unclear. Trimming took 1 base from V and 7 from J, leaving 5 bases between them. Germline V lookup: CDR1 LNHDA, CDR2 SQIVND (reference sequence). CDR3 length: 13 residues. This chain's CDR3 is CASSIAENSPLHF. The CDR3 DNA reads as TGTGCCAGTAGTATAGCGGAGAATTCACCCCTCCACTTT. Together with reference TRBV19 and TRBJ1-6, the CDR3 gives the full variable domain: DGGITQSPKYLFRKEGQNVTLSCEQNLNHDAMYWYRQDPGQGLRLIYYSQIVNDFQKGDIAEGYSVSREKKESFPLTVTSAQKNPTAFYLCASSIAENSPLHFGNGTRLTVT.

V usage is TRBV6-5 and J usage is TRBJ1-2; TRBD1 aligns across 9 bases. Per the germline V gene, CDR1 is MNHEY and CDR2 is SVGAGI. V was pared by 2 bases and J by 6 bases, with 10 bases of the junction left unmatched. The CDR3 spans 16 residues. CDR3 amino acids: CASSYITGQGVNGYTF. For the CDR3, the DNA is TGTGCCAGCAGTTACATCACGGGACAGGGAGTGAATGGCTACACCTTC.

The rearrangement uses TRBV7-9 and TRBJ1-2, with D possibly being TRBD1 (5 bases). The CDR3 covers 14 residues. Trimming removed 3 bases from V and 2 bases from J, with 10 bases in between. Germline loops: CDR1 SEHNR, CDR2 FQNEAQ (reference sequence). CDR3 sequence: CASSFQGPNYGYTF. In nucleotides, the CDR3 is TGTGCCAGCAGCTTCCAGGGACCAAACTATGGCTACACCTTC.

The CDR3 nucleotides are TGTGCCAGCAGCTTAGATAAATCGCGCGGGGGGGCCAGTGAGCAGTTCTTC. Protein: CASSLDKSRGGASEQFF. The chain is built from TRBV11-3 and TRBJ2-1; 9 nucleotides line up with TRBD2. The CDR3 has 17 amino acids. J lost 9 bases, V lost 0 bases, and 12 bases had no gene match. Germline lookup yields CDR1 SGHNT and CDR2 YENEEA.

This clone was seen only once. V gene TRBV2 combines with J gene TRBJ1-5, with a possible D match to TRBD1 (5 bases). The V gene lost 6 bases and the J gene lost 1 base, with 16 bases spanning the gap. This CDR3 region has 16 residues. The germline CDR1 and CDR2 sequences are SNHLY and FYNNEI. In DNA form, the CDR3 reads TGTGCCAGCAGACCACGTGAGGGGAACAGCAATCAGCCCCAGCATTTT. It is translated as CASRPREGNSNQPQHF. Complete variable domain (other parts from reference TRBV2 and TRBJ1-5): EPEVTQTPSHQVTQMGQEVILRCVPISNHLYFYWYRQILGQKVEFLVSFYNNEISEKSEIFDDQFSVERPDGSNFTLKIRSTKLEDSAMYFCASRPREGNSNQPQHFGDGTRLSIL.

CDR3 protein: CASSQQVSSDTQYF. The CDR3 DNA reads as TGTGCCAGCAGTCAGCAGGTTTCATCAGATACGCAGTATTTT. The chain links TRBV6-5 to TRBJ2-3; unclear D gene. V lost 5 bases and J lost 4, with 13 bases in between. The CDR3 is 14 residues long. Germline V gene sequence: CDR1 MNHEY, CDR2 SVGAGI.

The chain links TRBV7-2 to TRBJ2-7, with TRBD2 matching over 12 bases. Germline trimming cut 3 bases from V and 4 bases from J; bases unmatched to any gene: 7. Germline V gives CDR1 SGHTA, CDR2 FQGNSA. This CDR3 region has 16 residues. The chain's CDR3 is CASSFGTSGLLYEQYF. In DNA form, the CDR3 reads TGTGCCAGCAGCTTCGGGACTAGCGGGCTCTTATACGAGCAGTACTTC.

The chain couples TRBV11-2 to TRBJ1-1, with D perhaps matching TRBD1 (5 bases). This CDR3 is built from 12 residues. Germline CDR1 reads SGHAT; CDR2 reads FQNNGV. V was clipped by 8 bases and J by 6 bases, with 13 bases between them. DNA for the CDR3: TGTGCCAGCCGCGGGGGTGCAGCTGAAGCTTTCTTT. Translated: CASRGGAAEAFF.

The J gene is TRBJ2-6, the V gene TRBV29-1; a weak D match, TRBD1 (5 bases). Trimming shortened V by 0 bases and J by 2 bases, and 8 bases separated the two germline ends. This CDR3 contains 15 residues. CDR1 and CDR2 from the germline V gene are SQVTM and ANQGSEA. The CDR3 DNA reads as TGCAGCGTTGAAGAGCAGGGTCCTGGGGCCAACGTCCTGACTTTC. This encodes CSVEEQGPGANVLTF.

This chain joins TRBV6-5 and TRBJ1-1; 9 bases align to TRBD1. Losses at the gene ends were 6 bases for V and 5 bases for J; bases not matched to a gene: 10. Germline CDR1 reads MNHEY; CDR2 reads SVGAGI. The CDR3 is 15 residues long. The DNA of the CDR3 is TGTGCCAGCAGACGACAGGGGGGGGCGGATACTGAAGCTTTCTTT. Protein sequence: CASRRQGGADTEAFF.

This chain uses TRBV18 with TRBJ1-4; D is ambiguous. The CDR3 consists of 15 residues. In germline, CDR1 is KGHSH, CDR2 LQKENI. Trimming removed 3 bases from V and 3 bases from J, with 11 bases in between. The CDR3 is CASSPKLQANEKLFF. The CDR3 nucleotides read TGTGCCAGCTCACCTAAACTGCAAGCTAATGAAAAACTGTTTTTT.

This clone was recorded at least ten times. The chain joins TRBV7-8 to TRBJ2-1; tentative D call: TRBD2 (6 bases). CDR1 is SGHVS, CDR2 FQNEAQ, per germline. The CDR3 contains 12 residues. V gave up 8 bases and J gave up 12 bases, with 17 bases separating them. DNA of the CDR3: TGTGCCAGCTCCCGGAGGGGCCTTGGGCAGTTCTTC. This encodes CASSRRGLGQFF. Full variable domain (outside the CDR3, taken from reference TRBV7-8 and TRBJ2-1): GAGVSQSPRYKVAKRGQDVALRCDPISGHVSLFWYQQALGQGPEFLTYFQNEAQLDKSGLPSDRFFAERPEGSVSTLKIQRTQQEDSAVYLCASSRRGLGQFFGPGTRLTVL.

The chain uses TRBV18 and TRBJ1-5; D may be TRBD1 (6 bases). In germline, CDR1 is KGHSH, CDR2 LQKENI. Trimming shortened V by 1 base and J by 1 base, and 8 bases separated the two germline ends. The CDR3 is made up of 15 amino acids. Written as DNA, the CDR3 is TGTGCCAGCTCACCACTGACAGGCAGCAATCAGCCCCAGCATTTT. Its translation: CASSPLTGSNQPQHF.

This chain links TRBV6-4 with TRBJ2-3, with D hard to call. CDR3 size: 14 residues. V dropped 5 bases and J dropped 1 base, with 10 bases sitting between them. CDR1 and CDR2 (germline): MRHNA, SNTAGT. The CDR3 DNA is TGTGCCAGCAGTAAACGTGGAGGCACAGATACGCAGTATTTT. It encodes CASSKRGGTDTQYF.

The chain couples TRBV11-2 to TRBJ1-4; TRBD1 aligns across 8 bases. The trim removed 2 bases at V and 3 bases at J, leaving 14 bases unmatched. The germline gives CDR1 SGHAT, CDR2 FQNNGV. The CDR3 is 19 amino acids. DNA for the CDR3: TGTGCCAGCAGCTTACATGTCAGGGGGCGACTAGGAGCTAATGAAAAACTGTTTTTT. Its translation: CASSLHVRGRLGANEKLFF.

This clone has a handful of counts. The V gene is TRBV6-2 or TRBV6-3, the J gene TRBJ1-2; D might be TRBD1 (5 bases). In germline, CDR1 is MNHEY, CDR2 SVGEGT. The CDR3 is made up of 16 amino acids. The germline V and J ends were trimmed by 6 bases and 4 bases, with 21 bases remaining between them. The CDR3 DNA reads TGTGCCAGCAGACCTCGAGTTCAGCGTGGGACCTATGGCTACACCTTC. This sequence encodes CASRPRVQRGTYGYTF.

The chain uses TRBV5-1 and TRBJ1-3; D is perhaps TRBD1 (6 bases). Trimming left V 4 bases short and J 2 bases short, with 13 bases between. The CDR3 extends over 15 amino acids. CDR1 is SGHRS and CDR2 is YFSETQ in the germline V gene. The CDR3 loop is CASSHDRPPGNTIYF. In DNA, the CDR3 is TGCGCCAGCAGCCACGACAGGCCACCTGGAAACACCATATATTTT. Full variable domain (missing parts from reference TRBV5-1 and TRBJ1-3): KAGVTQTPRYLIKTRGQQVTLSCSPISGHRSVSWYQQTPGQGLQFLFEYFSETQRNKGNFPGRFSGRQFSNSRSEMNVSTLELGDSALYLCASSHDRPPGNTIYFGEGSWLTVV.

The chain carries TRBV2 and TRBJ1-4; 7 bases are a match to TRBD1. Germline V gene lookup returns CDR1 SNHLY and CDR2 FYNNEI. Germline trimming cut 3 bases from V and 0 bases from J; bases unmatched to any gene: 7. CDR3 length: 17 amino acids. CDR3 sequence (DNA): TGTGCCAGCAGTGAGGCTGGCAGGGGGACAACTAATGAAAAACTGTTTTTT. Its protein is CASSEAGRGTTNEKLFF. Looking up the rest from reference TRBV2 and TRBJ1-4 gives the full variable domain: EPEVTQTPSHQVTQMGQEVILRCVPISNHLYFYWYRQILGQKVEFLVSFYNNEISEKSEIFDDQFSVERPDGSNFTLKIRSTKLEDSAMYFCASSEAGRGTTNEKLFFGSGTQLSVL.

The rearrangement links TRBV2 to TRBJ1-4, with 9 bases aligning to TRBD1. Germline V gene lookup returns CDR1 SNHLY and CDR2 FYNNEI. V dropped 8 bases and J dropped 5; count of bases not matched to a gene: 0. The CDR3 is made up of 12 amino acids. CDR3 bases: TGTGCCAGCGGACAGGGGAATGAAAAACTGTTTTTT. Encoded protein: CASGQGNEKLFF.

CDR3 DNA sequence: TGTGCCAGCAGCCAAAGGGTGATCCCACAAGAGACCCAGTACTTC. Its translation: CASSQRVIPQETQYF. This chain connects TRBV14 to TRBJ2-5; no clear D. The CDR3 totals 15 residues. V was cut by 2 bases and J by 2 bases, with 12 bases left in between. Germline V CDR1 and CDR2: SGHDN, FVKESK. Combining the CDR3 with reference TRBV14 and TRBJ2-5 gives the whole variable domain EAGVTQFPSHSVIEKGQTVTLRCDPISGHDNLYWYRRVMGKEIKFLLHFVKESKQDESGMPNNRFLAERTGGTYSTLKVQPAELEDSGVYFCASSQRVIPQETQYFGPGTRLLVL.

V and J are TRBV27 and TRBJ2-7; TRBD1 agrees at 8 bases. The length of the CDR3 is 13 residues. The J segment lost 5 bases and the V segment lost 6 bases, leaving 6 bases of the junction unmatched. CDR1 MNHEY and CDR2 SMNVEV come from the germline V gene (reference sequence). The CDR3 is CASRRTGTDEQYF. For the CDR3, the DNA is TGTGCCAGCAGGAGGACAGGGACGGACGAGCAGTACTTC.

The genes are TRBV21-1 and TRBJ1-2; the table's D call, TRBD1, has no DNA check behind it. TRBV21-1 corresponds to a pseudogene. CDR3 size: 14 residues. CDR3 in amino acids: CASSTYRGQDGYTF. The CDR3 DNA reads as TGTGCCAGCAGCACTTACAGGGGGCAAGATGGCTACACCTTC.